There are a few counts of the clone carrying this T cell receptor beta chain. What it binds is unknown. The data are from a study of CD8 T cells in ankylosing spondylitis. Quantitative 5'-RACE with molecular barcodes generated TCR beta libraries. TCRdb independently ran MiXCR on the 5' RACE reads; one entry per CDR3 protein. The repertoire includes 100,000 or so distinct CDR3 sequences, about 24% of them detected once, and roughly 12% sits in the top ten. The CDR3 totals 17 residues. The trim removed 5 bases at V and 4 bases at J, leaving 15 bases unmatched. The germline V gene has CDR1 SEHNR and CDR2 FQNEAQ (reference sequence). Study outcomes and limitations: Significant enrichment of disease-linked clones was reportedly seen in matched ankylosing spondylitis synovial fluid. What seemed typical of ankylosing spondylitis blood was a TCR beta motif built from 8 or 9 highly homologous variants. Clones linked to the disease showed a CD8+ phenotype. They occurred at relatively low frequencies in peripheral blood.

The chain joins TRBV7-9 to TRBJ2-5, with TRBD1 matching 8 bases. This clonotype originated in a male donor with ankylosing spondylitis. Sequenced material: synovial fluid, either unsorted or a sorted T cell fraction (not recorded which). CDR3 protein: CASSPDRGRNLGETQYF. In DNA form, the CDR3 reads TGTGCCAGCAGCCCCGACAGGGGTAGGAACCTGGGAGAGACCCAGTACTTC.